The following is a T cell receptor (beta chain) sequence with its context. Original processing notes: Amplifying reference gene primers gave estimates of nucleated cell counts. Sequencing was performed with immunoSEQ multiplex PCR; in TCRdb, only in-frame clones are kept and a portion is missing. For V, J and clone size, that table is used; D and trimming come from the DNA. The repertoire holds approximately 61,000 clones, with 70% to 90% as singletons. The data derive from a study of blood T cell repertoires in COVID-19. Across the study: Researchers got acute and convalescent COVID-19 samples from the United States, Italy and Spain. PBMCs, B-cell-depleted T cells, or T cells were the source of the cDNA or gDNA that made up the material.

CDR1 and CDR2 (germline): LNHNV, YYDKDF (reference sequence). Trimming cost V 6 bases and J 7 bases, with 13 bases left between them. The CDR3 has 12 residues. The specimen was peripheral blood. This sequence joins TRBV15 and TRBJ2-7; a possible D gene is TRBD2 (7 bases). The source of this sequence is an elderly woman with active COVID-19. CDR3 coding DNA: TGTGCCACCAGTTTGCGGGGGCGGGAGCAGTACTTC. Translating gives CATSLRGREQYF.